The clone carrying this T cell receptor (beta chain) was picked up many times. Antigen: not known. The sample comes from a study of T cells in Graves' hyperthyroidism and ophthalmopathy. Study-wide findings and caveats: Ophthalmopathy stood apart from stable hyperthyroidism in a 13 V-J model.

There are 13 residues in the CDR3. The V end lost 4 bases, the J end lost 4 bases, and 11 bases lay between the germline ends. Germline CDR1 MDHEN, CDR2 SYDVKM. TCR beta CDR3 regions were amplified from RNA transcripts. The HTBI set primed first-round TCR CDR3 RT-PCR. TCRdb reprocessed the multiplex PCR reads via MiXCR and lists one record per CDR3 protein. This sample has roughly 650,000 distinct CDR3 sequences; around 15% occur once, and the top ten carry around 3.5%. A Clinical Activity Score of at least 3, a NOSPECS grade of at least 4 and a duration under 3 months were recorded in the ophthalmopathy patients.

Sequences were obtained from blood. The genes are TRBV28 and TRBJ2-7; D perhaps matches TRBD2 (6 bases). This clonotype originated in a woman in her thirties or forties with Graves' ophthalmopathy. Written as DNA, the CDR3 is TGTGCCAGCAGTTGGGGGGACGGTTACGAGCAGTACTTC. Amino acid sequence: CASSWGDGYEQYF.